Listed here are 27 T cell receptor beta chains from one sample, sequenced in a study of early T cells in non-severe SARS-CoV-2 infection. TCRdb itself ran the 5' RACE reads through MiXCR, one entry per CDR3 protein. In the table there are around 52,000 distinct CDR3 sequences, roughly 12% of which are singletons. Sequenced: whole blood. The receptors shown here come from an adult who was a healthcare worker with PCR-confirmed SARS-CoV-2 infection or an uninfected control (not recorded which).

This clonotype was observed a handful of times. V usage is TRBV6-6 and J usage is TRBJ1-4, with D uncertain. Germline V gene lookup returns CDR1 MNHNY and CDR2 SVGAGI (reference sequence). Trimming took 7 bases from V and 2 from J, leaving 20 bases between them. This CDR3 has 17 residues. The CDR3 here is CASTGMGRKSTNEKLFF. CDR3 DNA: TGTGCCAGCACCGGTATGGGGAGGAAGTCGACTAATGAAAAACTGTTTTTT.

This chain joins TRBV6-1 and TRBJ2-5, with D unclear. The CDR3 spans 15 residues. Germline CDR1 reads MNHNS; CDR2 reads SASEGT. V was cut by 4 bases and J by 2 bases, with 14 bases left in between. As DNA, the CDR3 is TGTGCCAGCAGTGGCTCCCAATCCCTACAAGAGACCCAGTACTTC. This encodes CASSGSQSLQETQYF.

The chain couples TRBV6-4 to TRBJ2-3; TRBD2 aligns across 7 bases. V shed 3 bases and J 1 base; nucleotides not matched to a gene: 4. The CDR3 covers 15 residues. Germline V lookup: CDR1 MRHNA, CDR2 SNTAGT. The DNA of the CDR3 is TGTGCCAGCAGTGAGGGCGGGAGCGGCACAGATACGCAGTATTTT. This codes for CASSEGGSGTDTQYF.

This clonotype was detected ten times or more. J is TRBJ2-1 and V is TRBV3-1, with 10 bases aligning to TRBD2. Germline assignment: CDR1 LGHDT and CDR2 YNNKEL (reference sequence). The CDR3 runs to 15 residues. V lost 6 bases and J lost 6; bases outside the gene matches: 8. CDR3 DNA: TGTGCCAGCAGGGATCTAGCGGGGGCCATCAATGAGCAGTTCTTC. Protein: CASRDLAGAINEQFF.

In nucleotides, the CDR3 is TGTGCCATCAGTGAGCGGATTTACGAGCAGTACTTC. Its translation: CAISERIYEQYF. V and J are TRBV10-3 and TRBJ2-7, with D unresolved. CDR3 length: 12 amino acids. Trimming left V 2 bases short and J 4 bases short, with 6 bases between. In germline, CDR1 is ENHRY, CDR2 SYGVKD.

The chain combines TRBV5-5 with TRBJ1-2; D not resolved. The V and J ends lost 1 base and 3 bases respectively, with 13 bases between them. This CDR3 spans 15 amino acids. The V gene's germline CDR1 is SGHKS and CDR2 YYEKEE (reference sequence). CDR3 residues: CASSLSAGLDYGYTF. DNA for the CDR3: TGTGCCAGCAGCTTGTCTGCAGGACTTGACTATGGCTACACCTTC.

This clonotype came up a few times. V and J are TRBV6-6 and TRBJ2-7, with a tentative D call TRBD2 (6 bases). The V gene's germline CDR1 is MNHNY and CDR2 SVGAGI (reference sequence). The CDR3 totals 16 residues. Trimming took off 0 bases at V and 0 bases at J, with 12 bases between the two ends. The CDR3: CASSYSGGTSSYEQYF. The CDR3, as DNA: TGTGCCAGCAGTTACTCGGGCGGGACGAGCTCCTACGAGCAGTACTTC.

Ten or more counts support this clonotype. The chain carries TRBV2 and TRBJ1-4; D uncertain. CDR1 is SNHLY, CDR2 FYNNEI, per germline. Trimming pared 4 bases from V and 11 bases from J, leaving 11 bases between. CDR3 length: 12 residues. Here the CDR3 DNA reads TGTGCCAGCAGTGGGGTCGCTACCAAACTGTTTTTT. As protein: CASSGVATKLFF.

This clonotype was seen only a few times. The CDR3 spells CASSLSEAFF. CDR3 DNA sequence: TGTGCCAGCAGCCTATCTGAAGCTTTCTTT. This chain uses TRBV9 with TRBJ1-1, with D unresolved. V gave up 4 bases and J gave up 6 bases, with 4 bases separating them. The V gene's germline CDR1 is SGDLS and CDR2 YYNGEE. The CDR3 is 10 residues long.

This clonotype has only a few counts. This chain uses TRBV14 with TRBJ2-1; TRBD2 matches at 7 bases. Trimming removed 0 bases from V and 5 bases from J; junction bases left unmatched: 13. There are 18 residues in the CDR3. Germline V lookup: CDR1 SGHDN, CDR2 FVKESK. For the CDR3, the DNA is TGTGCCAGCAGCCAAGATTTGTCTAGCGGATTCGTACACAATGAGCAGTTCTTC. Translated: CASSQDLSSGFVHNEQFF.

There are a few counts of this clonotype. CDR3: CASSSQGSGNTIYF. DNA for the CDR3: TGCGCCAGCAGCTCTCAGGGGAGTGGAAACACCATATATTTT. The chain couples TRBV5-1 to TRBJ1-3, with D tentatively TRBD1 (6 bases). CDR1 is SGHRS and CDR2 is YFSETQ in the germline V gene. The CDR3 covers 14 residues. V lost 3 bases and J lost 3, with 10 bases in between.

About this clonotype: A read error may be the cause here, since a much bigger clone is one base away. The chain recombines TRBV20-1 with TRBJ2-7, with TRBD2 matching 7 bases. The ends lost 5 bases at V and 5 bases at J; junction bases unmatched: 12. The CDR3 has 14 amino acids. Germline V gives CDR1 DFQATT, CDR2 SNEGSKA (reference sequence). CDR3 nucleotide sequence: TGCAGTGCTTCGTCAGCGGGACCTACCAACGAGCAGTACTTC. It translates to CSASSAGPTNEQYF.

This clonotype was seen more than once but under ten times. V is TRBV29-1 and J is TRBJ2-7, with D perhaps given as TRBD1 or TRBD2 (6 bases each). Trimming removed 4 bases at V and 5 bases at J, with 9 bases between. The CDR3 has 11 amino acids. Germline V lookup: CDR1 SQVTM, CDR2 ANQGSEA. In DNA, the CDR3 is TGCAGCGTTGGGGGGGCCCACGAGCAGTACTTC. It yields the protein CSVGGAHEQYF.

This rearrangement joins TRBV12-3 or TRBV12-4 to TRBJ1-2; D remains ambiguous. CDR3 length: 12 amino acids. V lost 4 bases and J 6 bases, leaving 9 bases between the germline ends. The DNA for the CDR3 is TGTGCCAGCAGTTCTACTGGGAATGGCTACACCTTC. Translation gives CASSSTGNGYTF.

The gene calls are TRBV19 and TRBJ2-3; 7 nucleotides line up with TRBD2. CDR1 and CDR2 from the germline V gene are LNHDA and SQIVND (reference sequence). CDR3 length: 19 residues. The V segment lost 3 bases and the J segment 0 bases; nucleotides outside the gene matches: 15. The CDR3: CASSILLSGITSSTDTQYF. CDR3 coding DNA: TGTGCCAGTAGTATTCTCCTCAGCGGGATAACTTCTAGCACAGATACGCAGTATTTT. The variable domain in full, with the rest retrieved from reference TRBV19 and TRBJ2-3, is DGGITQSPKYLFRKEGQNVTLSCEQNLNHDAMYWYRQDPGQGLRLIYYSQIVNDFQKGDIAEGYSVSREKKESFPLTVTSAQKNPTAFYLCASSILLSGITSSTDTQYFGPGTRLTVL.

V gene TRBV7-9 combines with J gene TRBJ2-5; D unresolved. V lost 2 bases to trimming and J lost 1 base, with 8 bases between them. The CDR3 consists of 14 residues. Germline CDR1 is SEHNR and CDR2 is FQNEAQ (reference sequence). This chain's CDR3 is CASSLMSAQETQYF. CDR3 in DNA: TGTGCCAGCAGCTTAATGAGTGCCCAAGAGACCCAGTACTTC.

This clonotype was seen repeatedly, ten times or more. V usage is TRBV6-6 and J usage is TRBJ2-1; possibly TRBD2 for D (5 bases). V was pared by 6 bases and J by 6 bases, with 15 bases between. This CDR3 spans 14 amino acids. Germline V gives CDR1 MNHNY, CDR2 SVGAGI (reference sequence). The CDR3 DNA reads as TGTGCCAGCAGGTTTCTAGCAGAATTCAATGAGCAGTTCTTC. This encodes CASRFLAEFNEQFF.

This clonotype turned up a few times. The V gene is TRBV7-3, the J gene TRBJ1-3, with D uncertain. Trimming cost V 2 bases and J 0 bases, with 5 bases left between them. Germline V lookup: CDR1 SGHTA, CDR2 FQGTGA. CDR3 length: 14 amino acids. The CDR3 is CASSLSSSGNTIYF. In DNA form, the CDR3 reads TGTGCCAGCAGCTTATCCTCCTCTGGAAACACCATATATTTT. Full variable domain (rest looked up from reference TRBV7-3 and TRBJ1-3): GAGVSQTPSNKVTEKGKYVELRCDPISGHTALYWYRQSLGQGPEFLIYFQGTGAADDSGLPNDRFFAVRPEGSVSTLKIQRTERGDSAVYLCASSLSSSGNTIYFGEGSWLTVV.

This clonotype turned up a few times. This sequence joins TRBV3-1 and TRBJ2-6; unclear D gene. This CDR3 spans 13 amino acids. Between the trimmed V and J ends, which lost 7 bases and 1 base, there was a span of 5 bases. Germline assignment: CDR1 LGHDT and CDR2 YNNKEL (reference sequence). This chain's CDR3 is CASTASGANVLTF. The CDR3 DNA reads TGTGCCAGCACCGCATCTGGGGCCAACGTCCTGACTTTC.

This clonotype was counted only a few times. CDR3 region: CASSLAQRKELFF. CDR3 in DNA: TGCGCCAGCAGCTTGGCACAGCGAAAGGAACTGTTTTTT. The chain carries TRBV5-1 and TRBJ1-4; no reliable D call. Looked up from germline, CDR1 is SGHRS and CDR2 is YFSETQ. The CDR3 spans 13 residues. Trimming took 0 bases from V and 12 from J, leaving 12 bases between them.

This clonotype has just a few counts. The chain carries TRBV12-3 or TRBV12-4 and TRBJ1-5; TRBD1 is a possible D gene (5 bases). V was shortened by 8 bases and J by 4 bases, with 9 bases between the two germline ends. The CDR3 has 12 residues. The CDR3 DNA reads as TGTGCCAGCCGGGACGGAAATCAGCCCCAGCATTTT. It encodes CASRDGNQPQHF.

Many counts were recorded for this clonotype. The genes are TRBV5-4 and TRBJ2-4; 7 positions match TRBD1. Germline values: CDR1 SGHNT, CDR2 YYREEE (reference sequence). This CDR3 is 15 amino acids long. The trim removed 4 bases at V and 5 bases at J, leaving 9 bases unmatched. The CDR3 loop is CASSPRGRRENIQYF. The CDR3 nucleotides read TGTGCCAGCAGCCCGAGGGGGCGGCGGGAAAACATTCAGTACTTC.

This clonotype was counted ten times or more. J is TRBJ2-5 and V is TRBV7-7; the D gene is possibly TRBD2 (6 bases). Trimming cost V 5 bases and J 3 bases, with 13 bases left between them. Germline V gives CDR1 SSHAT, CDR2 FNYEAQ (reference sequence). The length of the CDR3 is 14 residues. The CDR3 DNA is TGTGCCAGCAGCCCCGGGACTCATAAAGAGACCCAGTACTTC. Translating gives CASSPGTHKETQYF.

J is TRBJ2-2 and V is TRBV5-4, with TRBD1 matching 8 bases. CDR1 and CDR2 from the germline V gene are SGHNT and YYREEE (reference sequence). J was trimmed by 1 base and V by 5 bases; bases with no gene match: 1. The CDR3 runs to 14 residues. The CDR3 sequence: CASRGTGNTGELFF. The CDR3 coding sequence is TGTGCCAGCAGGGGGACAGGGAACACCGGGGAGCTGTTTTTT.

This clonotype was counted ten times or more. The chain has TRBV29-1 and TRBJ2-1, with TRBD2 matching 7 bases. The germline V gene has CDR1 SQVTM and CDR2 ANQGSEA. J lost 2 bases, V lost 4 bases, and 2 bases had no gene match. The CDR3 is made up of 13 amino acids. The CDR3 region has the DNA TGCAGCGTTGCTAGCGGAGCCTACAATGAGCAGTTCTTC. Its protein is CSVASGAYNEQFF.

The chain links TRBV7-9 to TRBJ2-1, with D hard to call. V was trimmed by 4 bases and J by 5 bases, leaving 9 bases between them. This CDR3 region has 13 residues. Per the germline V gene, CDR1 is SEHNR and CDR2 is FQNEAQ (reference sequence). CDR3 amino acids: CASSWVTDNEQFF. DNA for the CDR3: TGTGCCAGCAGCTGGGTTACCGACAATGAGCAGTTCTTC. The full variable domain, completed using reference TRBV7-9 and TRBJ2-1, is DTGVSQNPRHKITKRGQNVTFRCDPISEHNRLYWYRQTLGQGPEFLTYFQNEAQLEKSRLLSDRFSAERPKGSFSTLEIQRTEQGDSAMYLCASSWVTDNEQFFGPGTRLTVL.

This clonotype was seen many times. The chain employs TRBV20-1 and TRBJ1-4; D possibly corresponds to TRBD1 (5 bases). V lost 5 bases and J 6 bases, leaving 19 bases between the germline ends. This CDR3 is built from 15 residues. Germline V lookup: CDR1 DFQATT, CDR2 SNEGSKA (reference sequence). The CDR3 bases are TGCAGTGCTCCCCCCCGCACGGGGGGGGATGAAAAACTGTTTTTT. Its protein is CSAPPRTGGDEKLFF.